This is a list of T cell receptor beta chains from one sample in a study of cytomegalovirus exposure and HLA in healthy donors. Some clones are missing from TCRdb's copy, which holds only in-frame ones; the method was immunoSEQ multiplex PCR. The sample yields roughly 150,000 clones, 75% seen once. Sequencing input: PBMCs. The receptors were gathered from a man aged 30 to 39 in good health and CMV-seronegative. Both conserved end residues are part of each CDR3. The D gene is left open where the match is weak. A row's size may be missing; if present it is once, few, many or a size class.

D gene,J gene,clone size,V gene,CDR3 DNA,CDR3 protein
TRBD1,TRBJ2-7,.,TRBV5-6,TGTGCCAGCACCACGGGACAGGGGGCCAACGAGCAGTACTTC,CASTTGQGANEQYF
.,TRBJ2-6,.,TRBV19,TGTGCCAGTAGTATAGAGGGGGGCTCTGGGGCCAACGTCCTGACTTTC,CASSIEGGSGANVLTF
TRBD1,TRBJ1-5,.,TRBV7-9,TGTGCCAGCAGCTTACAGGGGGATCAGCCCCAGCATTTT,CASSLQGDQPQHF
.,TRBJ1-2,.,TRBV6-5,TGTGCCAGCAGTCCAGACAAGCTCTATGGCTACACCTTC,CASSPDKLYGYTF
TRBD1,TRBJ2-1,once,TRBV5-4,TGTGCCAGCAGCTCGAAGACAGGGGGGAATGAGCAGTTCTTC,CASSSKTGGNEQFF
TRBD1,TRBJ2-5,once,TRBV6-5,TGTGCCAGCAGTCGCCGGGACAGGGGGCAAGAGACCCAGTACTTC,CASSRRDRGQETQYF
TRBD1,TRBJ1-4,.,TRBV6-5,TGTGCCAGCAGTATAACACACAGGGGTAATGAAAAACTGTTTTTT,CASSITHRGNEKLFF
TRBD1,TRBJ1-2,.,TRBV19,TGTGCCAGTAGTATGCACAGGGGACGGTATGGCTACACCTTC,CASSMHRGRYGYTF
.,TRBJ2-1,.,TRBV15,TGTGCCACCAGCAGAGCCAGGCGCAGGGATGATGAGCAGTTCTTC,CATSRARRRDDEQFF
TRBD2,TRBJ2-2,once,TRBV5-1,TGCGCCAGCAGCCCAGGACTAGCGGGGAACACCGGGGAGCTGTTTTTT,CASSPGLAGNTGELFF
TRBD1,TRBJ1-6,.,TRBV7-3,TGTGCCAGCAGCTTCGGGACAGGGTCCGGGGGAGGTTCACCCCTCCACTTT,CASSFGTGSGGGSPLHF
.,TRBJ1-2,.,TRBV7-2,TGTGCCAGCAGCCTTTCGCCGTCGGGGAATGGCTACACCTTC,CASSLSPSGNGYTF
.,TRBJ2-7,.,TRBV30,TGTGCCTGGAGTGTCCAGGGGAAGTCCTACGAGCAGTACTTC,CAWSVQGKSYEQYF
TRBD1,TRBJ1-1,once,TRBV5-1,TGCGCCAGCAGCTTAGGGACAGGGACGGCTGAAGCTTTCTTT,CASSLGTGTAEAFF
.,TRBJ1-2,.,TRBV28,TGTGCCAGCAGTCCCTCCGGGACGGGGGAGGGCTACACCTTC,CASSPSGTGEGYTF
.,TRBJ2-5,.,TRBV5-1,TGCGCCAGCAGCCGAACACAAACAGGCCGGGGGGAGACCCAGTACTTC,CASSRTQTGRGETQYF
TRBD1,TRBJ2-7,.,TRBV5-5,TGTGCCAGCAGCGATCCCGGGACAGGGTTAGACGAGCAGTACTTC,CASSDPGTGLDEQYF
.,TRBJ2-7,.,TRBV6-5,TGTGCCAGCAGAACCGCGGGGCCGACCTACGAGCAGTACTTC,CASRTAGPTYEQYF
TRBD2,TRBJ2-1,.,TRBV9,TGTGCCAGCAGCACCCAGGGACTAGCGGAGGGCAATGAGCAGTTCTTC,CASSTQGLAEGNEQFF